These 25 T cell receptor beta chains were sequenced from one sample in a study of cytomegalovirus exposure and HLA in healthy donors. Primers included in the PCR were 60 Vbeta and 13 Jbeta primers. Sequenced by immunoSEQ multiplex PCR; TCRdb stores in-frame clones only, minus some. The table has roughly 120,000 clones, about 78% seen once. Sequencing used PBMCs. These receptor sequences come from a woman aged 40-49 years in good health and CMV-seropositive.

The table lists this clone with a few counts. The gene calls are TRBV18 and TRBJ2-7, with 9 nucleotides matching TRBD1. Germline V CDR1 and CDR2: KGHSH, LQKENI. The CDR3 sequence is 15 residues long. V lost 2 bases and J lost 0; bases outside the gene matches: 2. The CDR3, as DNA: TGTGCCAGCTCACCATCGACAGGGGGCTCCTACGAGCAGTACTTC. Residues: CASSPSTGGSYEQYF.

The V and J genes are TRBV7-7 and TRBJ2-1, with 7 bases identical to TRBD2. The V segment lost 5 bases and the J segment 8 bases; nucleotides outside the gene matches: 9. CDR1 is SSHAT and CDR2 is FNYEAQ in the germline V gene (reference sequence). The CDR3 sequence is 14 residues long. Here the CDR3 DNA reads TGTGCCAGCAGCCGGGGGGTTTTAGGGGATGAGCAGTTCTTC. Translating gives CASSRGVLGDEQFF.

The genes are TRBV27 and TRBJ1-1, with 8 nucleotides matching TRBD1. This CDR3 is 13 amino acids long. CDR1 and CDR2 from the germline V gene are MNHEY and SMNVEV (reference sequence). Losses at the gene ends were 6 bases for V and 11 bases for J; bases not matched to a gene: 11. The CDR3 loop is CASSSDREGEAFF. CDR3 nucleotide sequence: TGTGCCAGCAGCTCGGACAGGGAGGGAGAGGCTTTCTTT.

The V gene is TRBV6-5, the J gene TRBJ2-7; 7 bases match TRBD1. This CDR3 comprises 15 residues. Unmatched junction bases numbered 6, after V lost 0 bases and J lost 4 bases. Germline-derived CDR1 and CDR2 are MNHEY and SVGAGI. CDR3 nucleotide sequence: TGTGCCAGCAGTTACTCGATGGCAGGGGGATACGAGCAGTACTTC. Encoded protein: CASSYSMAGGYEQYF.

Only a few counts were recorded for this clone. The chain carries TRBV10-3 and TRBJ2-3, with 10 nucleotides matching TRBD2. The CDR3 length is 14 residues. Germline V gene data show CDR1 as ENHRY and CDR2 as SYGVKD. The V gene end was trimmed by 7 bases and the J gene end by 6 bases; junction bases not matched to a gene: 7. CDR3 in amino acids: CAITPSGGSDTQYF. In DNA form, the CDR3 reads TGTGCCATCACTCCTAGCGGGGGATCGGATACGCAGTATTTT.

As DNA, the CDR3 is TGTGCCAGCAGTTTAAATCCAGGGTCTAACACTGAAGCTTTCTTT. Translating gives CASSLNPGSNTEAFF. The chain uses TRBV27 and TRBJ1-1; perhaps TRBD1 as D (5 bases). V was clipped by 2 bases and J by 2 bases, with 12 bases between them. This CDR3 has 15 residues. In germline, CDR1 is MNHEY, CDR2 SMNVEV (reference sequence).

This chain links TRBV19 with TRBJ2-1; no definite D call. The V end lost 6 bases, the J end lost 4 bases, and 10 bases lay between the germline ends. The germline V gene has CDR1 LNHDA and CDR2 SQIVND (reference sequence). This CDR3 spans 13 amino acids. CDR3 residues: CASRARNYNEQFF. As DNA, the CDR3 is TGTGCCAGTAGGGCCAGGAATTACAATGAGCAGTTCTTC.

The J gene is TRBJ2-5, the V gene TRBV15; D uncertain. Germline CDR1 LNHNV, CDR2 YYDKDF (reference sequence). The CDR3 is made up of 14 amino acids. V gave up 6 bases and J gave up 5 bases, with 16 bases separating them. CDR3 sequence reads: CATRSRPTSETQYF. The CDR3 nucleotides are TGTGCCACCAGGTCGAGGCCGACCTCCGAGACCCAGTACTTC.

This clone has only one observation. The V call is TRBV6-5, the J call TRBJ1-2; D gene uncertain. Germline CDR1 is MNHEY and CDR2 is SVGAGI. The CDR3 runs 13 residues. Trimming stripped 4 bases from V and 3 bases from J, with 9 bases between. CDR3 sequence reads: CASSSSRDYGYTF. DNA of the CDR3: TGTGCCAGCAGTTCATCCCGAGACTATGGCTACACCTTC.

The genes are TRBV5-6 and TRBJ1-5; TRBD1 matches at 9 bases. The ends lost 2 bases at V and 7 bases at J; junction bases unmatched: 7. The CDR3 sequence is 15 residues long. Germline lookup yields CDR1 SGHDT and CDR2 YYEEEE. The CDR3 DNA follows: TGTGCCAGCAGCTTCCGGGACAGGGAGGAACAGCCCCAGCATTTT. As protein: CASSFRDREEQPQHF.

This rearrangement joins TRBV6-5 to TRBJ1-2, with D possibly being TRBD1 (6 bases). Germline CDR1 MNHEY, CDR2 SVGAGI. CDR3 length equals 14 residues. V lost 2 bases and J 2 bases, leaving 9 bases between the germline ends. This CDR3 reads CASSYNQGNYGYTF. The CDR3 DNA sequence: TGTGCCAGCAGTTACAACCAGGGGAACTATGGCTACACCTTC.

The rearrangement joins TRBV11-1 to TRBJ1-1; 7 bases agree with TRBD1. From germline, CDR1 is SGHAT and CDR2 FQDESV (reference sequence). V was pared by 2 bases and J by 3 bases, with 3 bases of the junction left unmatched. CDR3 length: 14 amino acids. This chain's CDR3 is CASSLRQGHTEAFF. In nucleotides, the CDR3 is TGTGCCAGCAGCTTACGACAGGGTCACACTGAAGCTTTCTTT.

The DNA for the CDR3 is TGTGCCAGCAGCTTAGGAGGTGGGACAATGTACTTC. Amino acids: CASSLGGGTMYF. The chain links TRBV11-2 to TRBJ2-5, with D perhaps TRBD1 (6 bases). Trimming removed 1 base at V and 13 bases at J, with 13 bases between. This CDR3 is 12 amino acids long. CDR1 is SGHAT and CDR2 is FQNNGV in the germline V gene.

The table lists this clone with a few counts. This chain uses TRBV25-1 with TRBJ1-1; 10 bases agree with TRBD1. This CDR3 is 14 amino acids long. Losses at the gene ends were 7 bases for V and 5 bases for J; bases not matched to a gene: 7. Germline V CDR1 and CDR2: MGHDK, SYGVNS. CDR3 residues: CASTRQGASTEAFF. DNA of the CDR3: TGTGCCAGCACCAGACAGGGGGCTTCAACTGAAGCTTTCTTT.

The rearrangement joins TRBV4-1 to TRBJ1-1; no definite D call. With 3 bases removed from V and 1 base from J, the gap between germline ends came to 21 bases. The CDR3 is 18 amino acids. Germline lookup yields CDR1 MGHRA and CDR2 YSYEKL. In nucleotides, the CDR3 is TGCGCCAGCAGCCACGACTTTAACTTTATAGGAAGGAACACTGAAGCTTTCTTT. Amino acids: CASSHDFNFIGRNTEAFF.

V is TRBV5-6 and J is TRBJ1-6; 7 bases fit TRBD1. The CDR3 has 15 residues. CDR1 and CDR2 (germline): SGHDT, YYEEEE. V gave up 3 bases and J gave up 6 bases; unmatched junction bases: 6. In DNA, the CDR3 is TGTGCCAGCAGCTCCTACGACAGGGTTAATTCACCCCTCCACTTT. Translated: CASSSYDRVNSPLHF.

The CDR3 loop is CASSEGRTDTGELFF. CDR3 coding DNA: TGTGCCAGCAGTGAAGGACGGACTGACACCGGGGAGCTGTTTTTT. The chain couples TRBV6-4 to TRBJ2-2, with D tentatively TRBD2 (5 bases). Trimming shortened V by 3 bases and J by 3 bases, and 11 bases separated the two germline ends. Germline CDR1 and CDR2: MRHNA and SNTAGT. The CDR3 loop spans 15 amino acids.

The rearrangement uses TRBV4-1 and TRBJ1-2, with D possibly TRBD1 on 6 matching bases. This CDR3 has 15 amino acids. Trimming took off 0 bases at V and 1 base at J, with 9 bases between the two ends. The germline V gene has CDR1 MGHRA and CDR2 YSYEKL. In DNA form, the CDR3 reads TGCGCCAGCAGCCAAGAAGAAGGGGGTAACTATGGCTACACCTTC. It encodes CASSQEEGGNYGYTF.

The V call is TRBV6-5, the J call TRBJ2-2, with D unresolved. The CDR3 covers 12 residues. Trimming took 5 bases from V and 9 from J, leaving 10 bases between them. CDR1 and CDR2 from the germline V gene are MNHEY and SVGAGI. This chain's CDR3 is CASSNTVRELFF. In nucleotides, the CDR3 is TGTGCCAGCAGTAATACAGTGCGGGAGCTGTTTTTT.

The rearrangement joins TRBV4-1 to TRBJ1-1; D ambiguous. Trimming cost V 3 bases and J 8 bases, with 10 bases left between them. This CDR3 region has 12 residues. Germline loops: CDR1 MGHRA, CDR2 YSYEKL. The DNA for the CDR3 is TGCGCCAGCAGCCAGGTTGAGCAAGAAGCTTTCTTT. It translates to CASSQVEQEAFF.

This sequence joins TRBV7-9 and TRBJ2-7, with D perhaps matching TRBD2 (5 bases). The CDR3 contains 16 residues. Deletions cut 1 base from V and 0 bases from J, with 13 bases between. Looked up from germline, CDR1 is SEHNR and CDR2 is FQNEAQ (reference sequence). The CDR3 region has the DNA TGTGCCAGCAGCTTAGGGCGGGTAACTAACTCCTACGAGCAGTACTTC. Encoded protein: CASSLGRVTNSYEQYF.

The V and J genes are TRBV6-5 and TRBJ1-2, with 9 bases identical to TRBD1. CDR3 length: 12 amino acids. Germline loops: CDR1 MNHEY, CDR2 SVGAGI. With V trimmed by 6 bases and J by 7 bases, 3 bases remained unmatched. This CDR3 reads CASRGQGIGYTF. Here the CDR3 DNA reads TGTGCCAGCAGGGGACAGGGAATTGGCTACACCTTC.

This chain links TRBV29-1 with TRBJ1-1; no clear D gene. Looked up from germline, CDR1 is SQVTM and CDR2 is ANQGSEA. V shed 7 bases and J shed 4 bases, with 16 bases lying between them. The CDR3 spans 13 residues. The CDR3 coding sequence is TGCAGCGCCCCTCTTCATCCGGGCACTGAAGCTTTCTTT. Amino acid sequence: CSAPLHPGTEAFF.

Written as DNA, the CDR3 is TGTGCCAGCAGTGACCCGGGACAGGGGGAGGAAAAACTGTTTTTT. Translating it yields CASSDPGQGEEKLFF. The chain is built from TRBV25-1 and TRBJ1-4; TRBD1 agrees at 11 bases. J gave up 8 bases and V 3 bases, and 5 bases lay outside the gene matches. There are 15 residues in the CDR3. CDR1 and CDR2 from the germline V gene are MGHDK and SYGVNS.

The rearrangement joins TRBV7-9 to TRBJ2-7; 7 positions agree with TRBD1. This CDR3 has 15 amino acids. CDR1 is SEHNR and CDR2 is FQNEAQ in the germline V gene (reference sequence). The V segment lost 3 bases and the J segment 5 bases; nucleotides outside the gene matches: 10. CDR3 in amino acids: CASSLDRSRFHEQYF. The CDR3 DNA reads as TGTGCCAGCAGCTTGGACAGGTCCAGGTTCCACGAGCAGTACTTC.